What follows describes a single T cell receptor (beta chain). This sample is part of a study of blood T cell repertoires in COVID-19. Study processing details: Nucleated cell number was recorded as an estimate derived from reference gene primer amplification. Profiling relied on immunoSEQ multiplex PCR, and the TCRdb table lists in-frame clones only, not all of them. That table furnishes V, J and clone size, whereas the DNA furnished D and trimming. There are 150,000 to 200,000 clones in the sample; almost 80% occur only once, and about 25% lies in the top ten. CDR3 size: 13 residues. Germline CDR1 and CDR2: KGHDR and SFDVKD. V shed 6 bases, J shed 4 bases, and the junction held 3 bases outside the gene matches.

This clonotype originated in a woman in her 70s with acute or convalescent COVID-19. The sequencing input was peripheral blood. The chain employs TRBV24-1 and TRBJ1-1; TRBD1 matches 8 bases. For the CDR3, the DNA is TGTGCCACCAGTCAGGGGGCTCTCACTGAAGCTTTCTTT. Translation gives CATSQGALTEAFF.